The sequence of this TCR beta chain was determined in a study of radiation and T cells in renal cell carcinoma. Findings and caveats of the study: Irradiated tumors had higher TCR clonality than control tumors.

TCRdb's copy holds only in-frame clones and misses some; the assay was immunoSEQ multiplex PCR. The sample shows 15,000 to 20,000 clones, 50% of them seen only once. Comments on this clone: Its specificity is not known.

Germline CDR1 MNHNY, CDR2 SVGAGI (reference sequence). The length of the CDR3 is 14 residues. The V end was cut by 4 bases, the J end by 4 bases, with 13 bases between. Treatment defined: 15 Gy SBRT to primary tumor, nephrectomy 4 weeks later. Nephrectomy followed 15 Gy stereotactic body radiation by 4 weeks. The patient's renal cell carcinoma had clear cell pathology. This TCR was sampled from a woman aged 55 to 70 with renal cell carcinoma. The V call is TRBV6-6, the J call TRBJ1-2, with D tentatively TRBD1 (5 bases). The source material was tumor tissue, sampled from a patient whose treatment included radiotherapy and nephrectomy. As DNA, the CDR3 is TGTGCCAGCAGTTCCGAAACAGGACTCTATGGCTACACCTTC. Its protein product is CASSSETGLYGYTF.